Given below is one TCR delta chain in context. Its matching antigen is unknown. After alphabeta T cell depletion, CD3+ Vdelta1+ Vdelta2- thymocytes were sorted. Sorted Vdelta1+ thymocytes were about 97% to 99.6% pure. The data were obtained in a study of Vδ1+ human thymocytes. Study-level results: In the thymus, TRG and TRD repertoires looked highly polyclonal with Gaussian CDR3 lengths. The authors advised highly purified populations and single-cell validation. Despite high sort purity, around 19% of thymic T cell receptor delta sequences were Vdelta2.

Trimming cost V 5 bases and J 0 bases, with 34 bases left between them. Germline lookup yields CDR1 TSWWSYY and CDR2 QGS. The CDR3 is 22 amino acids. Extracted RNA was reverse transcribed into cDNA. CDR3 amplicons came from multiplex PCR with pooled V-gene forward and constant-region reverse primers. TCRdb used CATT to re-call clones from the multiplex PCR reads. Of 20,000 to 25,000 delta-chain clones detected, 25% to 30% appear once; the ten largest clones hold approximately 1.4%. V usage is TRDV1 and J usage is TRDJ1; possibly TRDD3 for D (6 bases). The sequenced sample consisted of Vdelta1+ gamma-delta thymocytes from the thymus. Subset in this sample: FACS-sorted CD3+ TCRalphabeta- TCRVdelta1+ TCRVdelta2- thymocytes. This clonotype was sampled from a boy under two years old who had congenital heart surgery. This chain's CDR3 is CALGTVVILGSEGGWYTDKLIF. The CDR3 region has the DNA TGTGCTCTTGGGACGGTCGTAATACTGGGTTCGGAAGGGGGGTGGTACACCGATAAACTCATCTTT.